This T cell receptor (beta chain) was captured by sequencing in a study of T cell changes during pregnancy in multiple sclerosis. Assay used: immunoSEQ multiplex PCR; TCRdb lists only in-frame clones, some missing. The table lists roughly 66,000 clones, 92% of them singletons. After removal of 2 bases from V and 4 bases from J, the junction contained 4 bases not matched to a gene. This CDR3 is built from 14 residues. Germline V lookup: CDR1 SGHTA, CDR2 FQGNSA. The chain is built from TRBV7-2 and TRBJ1-2; TRBD1 matches at 7 bases. The sequence derives from a female donor with multiple sclerosis, enrolled in a pregnancy study. The starting material was peripheral blood, obtained in the first trimester of pregnancy. The CDR3 region is CASSLIGQVYGYTF. CDR3 DNA: TGTGCCAGCAGCTTAATTGGACAGGTCTATGGCTACACCTTC.